The entry below gives a single T cell receptor beta chain sequence along with its context. The record originates from a study of blood T cell repertoires in COVID-19. Study details: The study drew acute and convalescent COVID-19 samples from the United States, Italy and Spain. PBMCs, B-cell-depleted T cells, or T cells provided the cDNA or gDNA that made up the material.

Authors' data handling: Cell counts per sample came from amplifying reference gene primers. Sequencing used immunoSEQ multiplex PCR; TCRdb keeps in-frame clones, though not all of them. The V and J calls and clone size are taken from that table; D and trimming were inferred from the DNA. The sample yields tens of thousands of clones, 74% seen once. Specimen: peripheral blood. This TCR was sampled from a woman of 80 years or more with acute or convalescent COVID-19.

DNA of the CDR3: TGCGCCAGCAGCATAGGGGACAGCGTCAACAATGAGCAGTTCTTC. Amino acids: CASSIGDSVNNEQFF. J is TRBJ2-1 and V is TRBV5-1, with 7 bases matching TRBD1. Per the germline V gene, CDR1 is SGHRS and CDR2 is YFSETQ. This CDR3 is 15 amino acids long. With 4 bases clipped from V and 5 bases from J, the junction kept 9 bases outside the gene matches.